This is a list of T cell receptor beta chains from one sample in a study of OX40 agonist ivuxolimab in advanced cancers. Here immunoSEQ multiplex PCR was the method, and the copy in TCRdb shows in-frame clones only, minus some. The repertoire consists of approximately 75,000 clones, with 90% occurring once and the leading ten covering around 0.39%. This specimen consisted of CD4+ or CD8+ T cells sorted from blood, obtained in a trial of the OX40 agonist ivuxolimab. These receptors were obtained from an adult with an advanced solid tumor such as melanoma, head and neck, liver or kidney cancer. Each CDR3 is given with its conserved first and last residue. The D gene is left open where the match is weak. Expanded clones are given a class, and other clones once, few, many or no size at all.

size	J	D	V	CDR3	DNA
.	TRBJ1-6	.	TRBV19	CASSSGEGVYSPLHF	TGTGCCAGTAGTTCGGGGGAAGGGGTATATTCACCCCTCCACTTT
.	TRBJ1-2	.	TRBV7-2	CASSLLYTGTNYGYTF	TGTGCCAGCAGCTTATTATATACCGGGACTAACTATGGCTACACCTTC
.	TRBJ1-5	.	TRBV30	CAWSVGNSNQPQHF	TGTGCCTGGAGTGTTGGAAATAGCAATCAGCCCCAGCATTTT
.	TRBJ2-6	TRBD2	TRBV7-8	CASSQIAGGRSGANVLTF	TGTGCCAGCAGCCAAATAGCGGGGGGCCGCTCTGGGGCCAACGTCCTGACTTTC
.	TRBJ2-2	TRBD1	TRBV7-2	CASSLQGAGTGELFF	TGTGCCAGCAGCTTACAGGGGGCGGGCACCGGGGAGCTGTTTTTT
.	TRBJ2-7	TRBD1	TRBV5-6	CASSSYRGSYEQYF	TGTGCCAGCAGCTCCTACAGGGGATCCTACGAGCAGTACTTC
.	TRBJ1-4	.	TRBV7-2	CASSLTGRTTNEKLFF	TGTGCCAGCAGCTTAACTGGACGGACAACTAATGAAAAACTGTTTTTT
.	TRBJ2-3	TRBD2	TRBV7-2	CASSSTLTSGGTQYF	TGTGCCAGCAGCTCAACCCTGACTAGCGGGGGGACGCAGTATTTT
once	TRBJ2-2	.	TRBV6-6	CASRQPNTGKLFF	TGTGCCAGCAGACAGCCCAACACCGGGAAGCTGTTTTTT
.	TRBJ2-3	.	TRBV6-1	CASIAPGTDTQYF	TGTGCCAGCATCGCGCCGGGCACAGATACGCAGTATTTT
.	TRBJ2-7	TRBD1	TRBV10-3	CAISARQGAYEQYF	TGTGCCATCAGTGCCCGACAGGGGGCCTACGAGCAGTACTTC
.	TRBJ2-1	.	TRBV7-9	CASSLGVGAGSYNEQFF	TGTGCCAGCAGCTTAGGAGTAGGGGCGGGCTCCTACAATGAGCAGTTCTTC
.	TRBJ2-5	.	TRBV5-6	CASSLRIGAQETQYF	TGTGCCAGCAGCCTTAGGATCGGTGCGCAAGAGACCCAGTACTTC
.	TRBJ1-1	.	TRBV6-6	CASSTDGEMNTEAFF	TGTGCCAGCAGCACTGACGGTGAGATGAACACTGAAGCTTTCTTT
.	TRBJ2-5	TRBD2	TRBV7-2	CASSFTGGGETQYF	TGTGCCAGCAGCTTCACCGGGGGAGGGGAGACCCAGTACTTC
.	TRBJ2-1	TRBD2	TRBV6-6	CASSSRRLAGENEQFF	TGTGCCAGCAGCTCCCGAAGACTAGCGGGCGAAAATGAGCAGTTCTTC
once	TRBJ2-7	.	TRBV9	CASSNSGQSYEQYF	TGTGCCAGCAGCAATTCCGGGCAGTCTTACGAGCAGTACTTC
.	TRBJ1-1	.	TRBV18	CASSPGVGDTEAFF	TGTGCCAGCTCACCTGGGGTGGGGGACACTGAAGCTTTCTTT
.	TRBJ2-2	.	TRBV7-7	CASSSFGANTGELFF	TGTGCCAGCAGCTCCTTCGGGGCGAACACCGGGGAGCTGTTTTTT